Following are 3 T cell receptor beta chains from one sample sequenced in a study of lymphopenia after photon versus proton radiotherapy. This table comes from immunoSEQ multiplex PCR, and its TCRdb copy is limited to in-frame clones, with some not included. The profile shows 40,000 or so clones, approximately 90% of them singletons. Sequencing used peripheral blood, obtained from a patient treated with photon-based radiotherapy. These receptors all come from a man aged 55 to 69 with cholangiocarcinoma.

The CDR3 bases are TGTGCCAGTAGTATGATGGGGTTCGAGACCCAGTACTTC. Protein: CASSMMGFETQYF. J is TRBJ2-5 and V is TRBV19; no reliable D call. The CDR3 runs 13 residues. The V gene's germline CDR1 is LNHDA and CDR2 SQIVND (reference sequence). V dropped 3 bases and J dropped 5 bases, with 10 bases sitting between them.

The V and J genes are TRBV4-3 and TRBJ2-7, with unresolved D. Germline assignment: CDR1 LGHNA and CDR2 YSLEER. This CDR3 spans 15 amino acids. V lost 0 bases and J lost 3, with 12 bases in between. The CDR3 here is CASSQEVSEIYEQYF. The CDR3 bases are TGCGCCAGCAGCCAAGAGGTCTCAGAGATCTACGAGCAGTACTTC.

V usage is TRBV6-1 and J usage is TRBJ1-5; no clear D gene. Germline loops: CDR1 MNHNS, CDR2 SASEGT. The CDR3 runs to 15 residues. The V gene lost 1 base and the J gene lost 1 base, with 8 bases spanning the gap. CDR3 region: CASSEVGGSNQPQHF. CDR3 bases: TGTGCCAGCAGTGAAGTTGGAGGGAGCAATCAGCCCCAGCATTTT.